A selection of T cell receptor beta chains follows, all from one sample in a study of blood T cell repertoires in COVID-19. Data came from immunoSEQ multiplex PCR; TCRdb stores just in-frame clones and leaves some out. The sample records 130,000 to 150,000 clones, less than 90% being singletons. Specimen: peripheral blood. These receptor sequences come from a human donor in a cohort sampled during active COVID-19. Both conserved end residues are part of each CDR3. D genes are given only for firm matches. Not every row has a clone size; where given, it reads once, few, many or a size class.

j_call d_call v_call clone_size cdr3_aa cdr3_nt
TRBJ2-1 NA TRBV4-2 once CASSYGTYNEQFF TGTGCCAGCAGCTACGGGACCTACAATGAGCAGTTCTTC
TRBJ1-6 TRBD1 TRBV5-5 NA CASSFEGAPGGKFDSPLHF TGTGCCAGCAGCTTCGAGGGGGCGCCAGGAGGGAAATTTGATTCACCCCTCCACTTT
TRBJ1-2 NA TRBV4-1 few CASSLGGALQGRYGYTF TGCGCCAGCAGCCTAGGTGGGGCCCTGCAGGGGAGATATGGCTACACCTTC
TRBJ1-5 NA TRBV15 NA CATSTEIQPQHF TGTGCCACCAGTACCGAGATTCAGCCCCAGCATTTT
TRBJ2-2 NA TRBV28 once CASSQRELFF TGTGCCAGCAGCCAGAGGGAGCTGTTTTTT
TRBJ1-3 TRBD1 TRBV18 NA CASSPGTAGNTIYF TGTGCCAGCTCACCAGGGACAGCCGGAAACACCATATATTTT
TRBJ1-6 TRBD1 TRBV5-8 NA CASSFTGGTPLHF TGTGCCAGCAGCTTCACAGGGGGAACACCCCTCCACTTT
TRBJ2-1 NA TRBV6-2/TRBV6-3 NA CASSTRTVGAYNEQFF TGTGCCAGCAGTACCAGGACAGTCGGTGCCTACAATGAGCAGTTCTTC
TRBJ1-5 NA TRBV6-5 NA CASRGEDSNQPQHF TGTGCCAGTCGAGGAGAAGATAGCAATCAGCCCCAGCATTTT
TRBJ1-5 NA TRBV30 NA CAWSRQLDQPQHF TGTGCCTGGAGTCGACAGCTGGATCAGCCCCAGCATTTT
TRBJ1-6 TRBD1 TRBV7-9 NA CASSLAQGENSPLHF TGTGCCAGCAGCTTAGCGCAGGGGGAGAATTCACCCCTCCACTTT
TRBJ2-1 TRBD1 TRBV29-1 NA CSVGGGFNNEQFF TGCAGCGTTGGAGGGGGCTTTAACAATGAGCAGTTCTTC
TRBJ1-2 TRBD1 TRBV12-3/TRBV12-4 NA CASRRQGSGYTF TGTGCCAGCAGGCGACAGGGATCCGGCTACACCTTC
TRBJ1-4 NA TRBV27 NA CASMGGTTNEKLFF TGTGCCAGCATGGGGGGAACAACTAATGAAAAACTGTTTTTT
TRBJ1-4 TRBD1 TRBV4-1 NA CASSQVGTVNEKLFF TGCGCCAGCAGCCAAGTGGGGACAGTTAATGAAAAACTGTTTTTT
TRBJ1-3 TRBD1 TRBV30 NA CAWRSQGALGNTIYF TGTGCCTGGAGGTCACAGGGGGCCCTTGGAAACACCATATATTTT
TRBJ1-1 NA TRBV3-1/TRBV3-2 NA CASSQVGSTEAFF TGTGCCAGCAGCCAAGTGGGGAGCACTGAAGCTTTCTTT
TRBJ1-5 TRBD1 TRBV6-5 NA CASRRDRSNQPQHF TGTGCCAGCAGGAGGGACAGGAGCAATCAGCCCCAGCATTTT
TRBJ2-3 NA TRBV7-9 NA CASSLGRQGSTDTQYF TGTGCCAGCAGCTTAGGTCGGCAGGGTAGCACAGATACGCAGTATTTT
TRBJ2-2 NA TRBV15 NA CATSRDVSSGHTGELFF TGTGCCACCAGCAGAGATGTGAGTAGCGGTCACACCGGGGAGCTGTTTTTT
TRBJ1-1 NA TRBV7-9 NA CASTTLTEAFF TGTGCCAGCACCACGCTAACCGAAGCTTTCTTT
TRBJ2-6 NA TRBV9 many CASSVSGANVLTF TGTGCCAGCAGCGTATCAGGGGCCAACGTCCTGACTTTC
TRBJ2-5 TRBD1 TRBV27 NA CASSLGTGRETQYF TGTGCCAGCAGTCTCGGGACAGGGAGAGAGACCCAGTACTTC
TRBJ1-1 NA TRBV9 NA CASSVGQRTEAFF TGTGCCAGCAGCGTAGGACAAAGGACTGAAGCTTTCTTT
TRBJ2-7 NA TRBV28 once CASSFRDSEQYF TGTGCCAGCAGTTTTCGGGACTCCGAGCAGTACTTC
TRBJ2-7 TRBD2 TRBV27 NA CASSLTSGGSEQYF TGTGCCAGCAGCCTAACTAGCGGGGGATCCGAGCAGTACTTC
TRBJ2-6 NA TRBV18 NA CASSPTPGDPGANVLTF TGTGCCAGCTCACCGACGCCAGGGGATCCTGGGGCCAACGTCCTGACTTTC
TRBJ2-7 NA TRBV3-1/TRBV3-2 NA CASSQDGPPYEQYF TGTGCCAGCAGCCAAGATGGCCCACCCTACGAGCAGTACTTC
TRBJ2-5 TRBD1 TRBV28 NA CASSFRGPETQYF TGTGCCAGCAGTTTCAGGGGGCCGGAGACCCAGTACTTC
TRBJ1-5 NA TRBV28 NA CASDSGNQPQHF TGTGCCAGCGACAGTGGGAATCAGCCCCAGCATTTT
TRBJ1-5 NA TRBV3-1/TRBV3-2 NA CASSDSGTQHF TGTGCCAGCAGCGACTCCGGGACCCAGCATTTT
TRBJ1-5 TRBD1 TRBV28 NA CASRTGGFLSQHF TGTGCCAGCAGGACAGGGGGTTTTTTGTCCCAGCATTTT
TRBJ2-7 TRBD1 TRBV18 NA CASSPDRAREQYF TGTGCCAGCTCCCCCGACAGGGCCAGAGAGCAGTACTTC
TRBJ1-1 TRBD1 TRBV6-2/TRBV6-3 few CASSLTGEHTEAFF TGTGCCAGCAGTCTTACAGGGGAGCACACTGAAGCTTTCTTT
TRBJ1-2 TRBD1 TRBV18 few CASSPGTDYGYTF TGTGCCAGCTCTCCCGGGACAGACTATGGCTACACCTTC
TRBJ1-1 TRBD1 TRBV7-9 NA CASSPGQTMKTEAFF TGTGCCAGCAGCCCGGGACAGACAATGAAAACTGAAGCTTTCTTT
TRBJ1-6 NA TRBV5-1 NA CASRESSYNSPLHF TGCGCCAGCAGGGAGAGCTCCTATAATTCACCCCTCCACTTT
TRBJ1-2 TRBD1 TRBV30 once CAWSSDRGYGYTF TGTGCCTGGAGTTCCGACAGGGGCTATGGCTACACCTTC
TRBJ1-2 NA TRBV3-1/TRBV3-2 NA CASSPTGLRNYGYTF TGTGCCAGCAGCCCCACAGGGCTTAGGAACTATGGCTACACCTTC
TRBJ2-1 NA TRBV6-6 once CASSLGLYNEQFF TGTGCCAGCAGTCTCGGACTATACAATGAGCAGTTCTTC